This TCR beta chain came from a study of blood T cell repertoires in COVID-19 (dated by TCRdb to the early 2020s). Some background on the complete study: Samples covering the acute and convalescent phases of COVID-19 were provided by collaborators in the United States, Italy and Spain. The material from the prospective study consisted of cDNA or gDNA derived from T cells, B-cell-depleted T cells, or PBMCs. Deeply sampled blood TCRbeta repertoires from subjects exposed to, actively infected with, or recovered from COVID-19 were included in the dataset. A freely available public database, intended as a resource for researchers studying the immune response to SARS-CoV-2, is where the repertoires were released. The samples were drawn from two sources: the first 160 participants of the ongoing ImmuneRACE study, and 1,000 to 1,500 subjects contributed by 6 global collaborators. A de-identified subject ID, COVID-19 status, age in years and sex were almost always included in the sample metadata. HLA class I and class II types, where available, came from metadata supplied by the sample provider rather than from assay-based typing. Broad study findings and their caveats: The amount of clinical and demographic metadata varied by source and participant and was provided uncurated.

The immunoSEQ Assay, a bias-controlled multiplex PCR, was used to amplify TCRbeta CDR3 regions from genomic DNA. Per the original workflow: Nucleated cell counts per sample were estimated from amplification of reference gene primers within the assay. To quantify the absolute abundance of each unique TCRbeta CDR3 rearrangement, sequence reads were collapsed and filtered. Productive Simpson clonality was computed per sample as the square root of Simpson's diversity index over productive rearrangements. TCRdb re-hosts the immuneACCESS table, in-frame sequences only. Its copies lack some clones; in the studies checked, an unresolved V gene accounts for under half of them, and the cause for the rest is not known. Clonal size and the V and J genes are those of that table, whereas D and trimming came from the DNA. For this sample the table gives about 110,000 clones, of which about 89% were detected only once. Together, the top ten hold approximately 4% of the sample.

A note on this clone: It lacks a known antigen. No much larger clone is present one base from it, and per-base qualities are unavailable.

Including the terminal cysteine and phenylalanine, the CDR3 comprises 16 residues. Here the CDR3 DNA is all that survives: 48 bases in frame from base 1. V loses 3 bases at its end and J loses 4 bases; junction bases beyond the gene matches: 6. In the germline V gene, CDR1 corresponds to KGHSH and CDR2 to LQKENI. Whole blood was collected in K2EDTA tubes by collaborating institutions according to the institutions' own protocols. For TCRbeta analysis, collaborators shipped samples as frozen whole blood, isolated PBMCs, or DNA extracted from either of those sample types. This TCR was recovered from a man aged 35 to 55 with acute or convalescent COVID-19. The chain is made from TRBV18 and TRBJ2-5; 12 middle bases align to TRBD2. The sample taken for sequencing was peripheral blood. The nucleotide sequence is given as TGTGCCAGCTCACCGGCGACTAGCGGGAGAGGAGAGACCCAGTACTTC. It is translated as CASSPATSGRGETQYF.